The 26 T cell receptor beta chains listed next were all sequenced from one sample in a study of OX40 agonist ivuxolimab in advanced cancers. Sequencing used immunoSEQ multiplex PCR; TCRdb keeps in-frame clones, though not all of them. The repertoire holds about 71,000 clones, with around 94% as singletons. The specimen comprised CD4+ or CD8+ T cells sorted from blood, sampled in a trial of the OX40 agonist ivuxolimab. These receptors all stem from an adult with an advanced solid tumor such as melanoma, head and neck, liver or kidney cancer.

The rearrangement joins TRBV7-2 to TRBJ1-5, with D unclear. V gave up 5 bases and J gave up 3 bases, with 14 bases separating them. CDR1 is SGHTA, CDR2 FQGNSA, per germline. This CDR3 is 15 amino acids long. CDR3 amino acids: CASSTRSGFNQPQHF. CDR3 bases: TGTGCCAGCAGCACCCGGTCGGGTTTCAATCAGCCCCAGCATTTT.

The count of this clone is one. The V gene is TRBV11-2, the J gene TRBJ2-3; D uncertain. The V and J ends lost 4 bases and 6 bases respectively, with 17 bases between them. Germline CDR1 reads SGHAT; CDR2 reads FQNNGV. The CDR3 runs 15 residues. CDR3 amino acids: CASSSTYAKGDTQYF. The DNA for the CDR3 is TGTGCCAGCAGCTCGACCTACGCAAAGGGCGATACGCAGTATTTT.

V and J are TRBV13 and TRBJ1-1; tentatively, D is TRBD1 (6 bases). Trimming stripped 7 bases from V and 4 bases from J, with 31 bases between. Germline lookup yields CDR1 PRHDT and CDR2 FYEKMQ (reference sequence). The CDR3 consists of 19 residues. The CDR3 sequence: CASNSLSIGTLTRRTEAFF. The CDR3 nucleotides are TGTGCCAGCAACTCACTGAGTATTGGGACACTCACCCGGCGCACTGAAGCTTTCTTT.

This chain joins TRBV27 and TRBJ2-7; tentative D call: TRBD1 (5 bases). Germline V gene sequence: CDR1 MNHEY, CDR2 SMNVEV (reference sequence). The V gene lost 0 bases and the J gene lost 3 bases, with 9 bases spanning the gap. The CDR3 contains 14 residues. This chain's CDR3 is CASSLSGLFYEQYF. In DNA form, the CDR3 reads TGTGCCAGCAGTTTATCGGGGCTTTTCTACGAGCAGTACTTC.

The chain uses TRBV4-3 and TRBJ2-7, with TRBD1 as a possible D gene (6 bases). This CDR3 is 15 amino acids long. V lost 0 bases and J lost 0, with 9 bases in between. Germline assignment: CDR1 LGHNA and CDR2 YSLEER. As DNA, the CDR3 is TGCGCCAGCAGCCAAGATTGGGACAACTCCTACGAGCAGTACTTC. It yields the protein CASSQDWDNSYEQYF.

This clone was counted once. This chain links TRBV18 with TRBJ1-4; 12 bases fit TRBD1. Trimming removed 3 bases from V and 7 bases from J; junction bases left unmatched: 3. The germline CDR1 and CDR2 sequences are KGHSH and LQKENI. The CDR3 length is 15 residues. DNA for the CDR3: TGTGCCAGCTCACCTGGGACAGGGGGCGTTGAAAAACTGTTTTTT. This codes for CASSPGTGGVEKLFF.

J is TRBJ1-2 and V is TRBV7-9; D unresolved. With 1 base removed from V and 2 bases from J, the gap between germline ends came to 11 bases. Looked up from germline, CDR1 is SEHNR and CDR2 is FQNEAQ (reference sequence). The length of the CDR3 is 15 residues. The CDR3 loop reads CASSLGADGNYGYTF. CDR3 sequence (DNA): TGTGCCAGCAGCTTAGGGGCGGACGGAAACTATGGCTACACCTTC.

This chain connects TRBV5-6 to TRBJ2-1; D not resolved. The V end was cut by 2 bases, the J end by 0 bases, with 6 bases between. The germline V gene encodes CDR1 SGHDT and CDR2 YYEEEE. CDR3 length: 14 amino acids. The chain's CDR3 is CASSFQSSYNEQFF. The CDR3 DNA sequence: TGTGCCAGCAGCTTCCAGAGCTCCTACAATGAGCAGTTCTTC.

This sequence joins TRBV7-2 and TRBJ2-3; 9 nucleotides match TRBD2. CDR3 length: 15 residues. Trimming cost V 5 bases and J 3 bases; bases outside gene matches: 6. Germline CDR1 is SGHTA and CDR2 is FQGNSA. The DNA for the CDR3 is TGTGCCAGCAGCCGCGGGGGGGGATGGACAGATACGCAGTATTTT. It codes for CASSRGGGWTDTQYF.

V usage is TRBV7-8 and J usage is TRBJ2-3; 10 bases map to TRBD2. V dropped 3 bases and J dropped 3; count of bases not matched to a gene: 6. The CDR3 is made up of 16 amino acids. Germline V CDR1 and CDR2: SGHVS, FQNEAQ. The CDR3 bases are TGTGCCAGCAGCTTTACCGGGACTAGCGTTACAGATACGCAGTATTTT. This translates into CASSFTGTSVTDTQYF.

This rearrangement joins TRBV19 to TRBJ2-1; 7 nucleotides agree with TRBD2. There are 15 residues in the CDR3. Germline lookup yields CDR1 LNHDA and CDR2 SQIVND (reference sequence). Unmatched junction bases numbered 14, after V lost 3 bases and J lost 12 bases. CDR3 sequence: CASSIGLVGFRWQFF. The CDR3 nucleotides read TGTGCCAGTAGTATCGGACTAGTCGGTTTTAGGTGGCAGTTCTTC.

The CDR3 spells CASSVPDRDTYNEQFF. In DNA form, the CDR3 reads TGTGCCAGCAGCGTCCCGGACAGGGACACCTACAATGAGCAGTTCTTC. The chain carries TRBV9 and TRBJ2-1; 8 bases are a match to TRBD1. Germline V gives CDR1 SGDLS, CDR2 YYNGEE. Trimming removed 2 bases from V and 2 bases from J; junction bases left unmatched: 6. CDR3 length: 16 residues.

The chain uses TRBV9 and TRBJ1-2, with D hard to call. The CDR3 is 13 amino acids. CDR1 SGDLS and CDR2 YYNGEE come from the germline V gene. The ends were cut back, 0 bases at V and 0 bases at J, with 3 bases in the middle. CDR3 sequence (DNA): TGTGCCAGCAGCGTAGTCCCTAACTATGGCTACACCTTC. Its protein product is CASSVVPNYGYTF. The whole variable domain, filled in from reference TRBV9 and TRBJ1-2, reads DSGVTQTPKHLITATGQRVTLRCSPRSGDLSVYWYQQSLDQGLQFLIQYYNGEERAKGNILERFSAQQFPDLHSELNLSSLELGDSALYFCASSVVPNYGYTFGSGTRLTVV.

The chain joins TRBV5-6 to TRBJ1-2; D gene uncertain. V was shortened by 0 bases and J by 8 bases, with 8 bases between the two germline ends. Germline CDR1 and CDR2: SGHDT and YYEEEE. The CDR3 is made up of 12 amino acids. CDR3 sequence: CASSLAYEGYTF. CDR3 DNA sequence: TGTGCCAGCAGCTTGGCATATGAGGGCTACACCTTC.

Only one count was recorded for this clone. The genes are TRBV14 and TRBJ2-1, with D perhaps being TRBD1 or TRBD2 (5 bases each). Between the trimmed V and J ends, which lost 4 bases and 7 bases, there was a span of 14 bases. Germline CDR1 reads SGHDN; CDR2 reads FVKESK. This CDR3 region has 14 residues. The CDR3 region is CASSPRVGVNEQFF. The DNA of the CDR3 is TGTGCCAGCAGCCCCCGAGTGGGGGTGAATGAGCAGTTCTTC.

This chain uses TRBV5-4 with TRBJ1-2, with D perhaps matching TRBD1 (5 bases). CDR1 is SGHNT, CDR2 YYREEE, per germline (reference sequence). The length of the CDR3 is 15 residues. V lost 0 bases to trimming and J lost 4 bases, with 13 bases between them. This chain's CDR3 is CASSLGGLPSYGYTF. The CDR3 DNA reads as TGTGCCAGCAGCTTGGGGGGACTCCCCAGCTATGGCTACACCTTC.

This sequence joins TRBV27 and TRBJ1-2; 10 positions agree with TRBD1. This CDR3 has 14 residues. With V trimmed by 8 bases and J by 4 bases, 7 bases remained unmatched. Germline V gene data show CDR1 as MNHEY and CDR2 as SMNVEV (reference sequence). As DNA, the CDR3 is TGTGCCAGCTCCCCCGGGACAGGGGTCTATGGCTACACCTTC. It yields the protein CASSPGTGVYGYTF.

The chain uses TRBV15 and TRBJ1-3; D perhaps matches TRBD1 (6 bases). V was clipped by 4 bases and J by 2 bases, with 15 bases between them. The CDR3 runs to 16 residues. Germline V lookup: CDR1 LNHNV, CDR2 YYDKDF (reference sequence). The CDR3 sequence: CATSIWTDTPGNTIYF. The CDR3 nucleotides are TGTGCCACCAGCATCTGGACAGATACTCCTGGAAACACCATATATTTT.

The chain uses TRBV19 and TRBJ2-7, with D unclear. The CDR3 loop spans 13 amino acids. Trimming pared 10 bases from V and 3 bases from J, leaving 16 bases between. Germline V CDR1 and CDR2: LNHDA, SQIVND (reference sequence). The CDR3: CATTPRAGYEQYF. The CDR3, as DNA: TGTGCCACCACACCCCGAGCAGGCTACGAGCAGTACTTC.

The V gene is TRBV9, the J gene TRBJ2-7, with D unresolved. Germline V gives CDR1 SGDLS, CDR2 YYNGEE. V lost 4 bases, J lost 5 bases, and 16 bases lay in between. This CDR3 comprises 14 residues. Here the CDR3 DNA reads TGTGCCAGCAGCTCCCCCGGGCCGGAACACGAGCAGTACTTC. Amino acids: CASSSPGPEHEQYF.

V gene TRBV9 combines with J gene TRBJ1-1; D gene unclear. The CDR3 has 18 amino acids. V gave up 3 bases and J gave up 3 bases, with 24 bases separating them. The germline V gene has CDR1 SGDLS and CDR2 YYNGEE. CDR3 in amino acids: CASSDGDYPTKEHTEAFF. For the CDR3, the DNA is TGTGCCAGCAGCGACGGGGATTATCCCACAAAAGAGCACACTGAAGCTTTCTTT.

The chain links TRBV19 to TRBJ1-1; unclear D gene. The CDR3 is 11 residues long. The V end was cut by 5 bases, the J end by 11 bases, with 12 bases between. The V gene's germline CDR1 is LNHDA and CDR2 SQIVND (reference sequence). The CDR3 DNA reads TGTGCCAGTAGTGCCAGTGGTAGGGCTTTCTTT. Its protein is CASSASGRAFF.

The chain joins TRBV20-1 to TRBJ1-1; D gene ambiguous. Trimming took off 5 bases at V and 1 base at J, with 5 bases between the two ends. CDR3 length equals 11 residues. Per the germline V gene, CDR1 is DFQATT and CDR2 is SNEGSKA (reference sequence). CDR3 region: CSAGRNTEAFF. The CDR3, as DNA: TGCAGTGCTGGCCGGAACACTGAAGCTTTCTTT.

The rearrangement links TRBV6-1 to TRBJ2-1, with D possibly called TRBD1 or TRBD2 (5 bases each). This CDR3 has 14 amino acids. V dropped 9 bases and J dropped 1 base, with 13 bases sitting between them. Germline-derived CDR1 and CDR2 are MNHNS and SASEGT. CDR3 protein: CARPGPSSYNEQFF. In DNA, the CDR3 is TGTGCCAGACCGGGACCGAGTTCCTACAATGAGCAGTTCTTC.

This clone was detected only a few times. This CDR3 is also generated by other DNA sequences in the sample. The chain is built from TRBV7-9 and TRBJ1-5, with D hard to call. V was trimmed by 4 bases and J by 4 bases, leaving 11 bases between them. This CDR3 has 14 amino acids. Per germline, CDR1 SEHNR and CDR2 FQNEAQ (reference sequence). The CDR3 nucleotides read TGTGCCAGCAGCTCCGGACCTGGGAATCAGCCCCAGCATTTT. Translation gives CASSSGPGNQPQHF.

V is TRBV6-1 and J is TRBJ2-7; the D gene is possibly TRBD2 (5 bases). Trimming removed 5 bases from V and 7 bases from J, with 12 bases in between. The CDR3 is made up of 12 amino acids. Germline V CDR1 and CDR2: MNHNS, SASEGT. CDR3 loop: CASSYGGEEQYF. The CDR3 DNA sequence: TGTGCCAGCAGTTATGGTGGGGAGGAGCAGTACTTC.